This TCR beta chain is from a study of Ad26.COV2.S vaccination and SARS-CoV-2 variants. The overall study: Donor had been placed in the Ad26.COV2.S arm of the COV1001 trial.

Libraries were prepared by immunoSEQ multiplex PCR; TCRdb keeps only in-frame clonotypes and omits some of them. In the table there are some 460,000 clones, 80% to 90% of which are singletons. Trimming at V came to 6 bases and at J to 5 bases, leaving 4 bases not matched to a gene. Germline V gene lookup returns CDR1 MNHGY and CDR2 SAAAGT. The CDR3 covers 13 residues. The study's findings and limits: Spike-specific TCR breadth was greater after Ad26.COV2.S than placebo.

In the case of this clone: Its antigen is still unknown.

As to treatment: some 19 received Ad26.COV2.S at low or high dose, single or two shots; 5 received placebo; per-sample allocation not given. Sampling was done on day 63 after the first vaccine or placebo injection. The starting material was peripheral blood, obtained in a trial of Ad26.COV2.S vaccine versus placebo. V gene TRBV6-8 combines with J gene TRBJ2-1, with 7 bases matching TRBD1. This TCR was sampled from a person aged 18-60 years who received the Ad26.COV2.S COVID-19 vaccine or a placebo. The CDR3 loop reads CASRGTAHNEQFF. Written as DNA, the CDR3 is TGTGCCAGCAGGGGGACAGCGCACAATGAGCAGTTCTTC.